This T cell receptor beta chain was recorded in a study of blood T cell repertoires in COVID-19. Study as a whole: Sites in the United States, Italy and Spain provided acute and convalescent COVID-19 samples. PBMCs, B-cell-depleted T cells, or T cells provided the cDNA or gDNA that made up the material.

V was shortened by 7 bases and J by 12 bases, with 19 bases between the two germline ends. The CDR3 runs 13 residues. Original data processing: For nucleated cells, counts were estimated from reference gene primer amplification. The assay was immunoSEQ multiplex PCR, and TCRdb's table has in-frame clones only and misses some. Clone size and the V and J calls come from that table; the DNA yielded D and trimming. The sample records some 260,000 clones, approximately 90% being singletons. This chain connects TRBV12-3 or TRBV12-4 to TRBJ2-1, with D perhaps matching TRBD1 (6 bases). The receptor comes from a woman between 40 and 50 years old who had recovered from COVID-19. Sequencing was carried out using peripheral blood. For the CDR3, the DNA is TGTGCCAGCAACCCCACAGGGCCACGAGGGCAGTTCTTC. It encodes CASNPTGPRGQFF.